Each of the 15 T cell receptor beta chains below was sequenced from the same sample in a study of beta chain features in type 1 diabetes. The study's findings and limits: Shorter TCRB CDR3s, moderately but significantly so, were found in Type 1 diabetes patients in all four CD4+ subsets.

Their antigens remain unidentified. Isolated RNA was reverse transcribed in full, so expressed TCRB transcripts were sequenced. The repertoire was sequenced with immunoSEQ multiplex PCR; TCRdb's copy has only in-frame clones and lacks some. The table records approximately 170,000 clones, approximately 8% of them present only once. The sequencing sample was made of central memory CD4+ T cells from blood. The receptors stem from a man aged 18 to 35 with type 1 diabetes.

The chain carries TRBV11-3 and TRBJ1-6; D is perhaps TRBD1 (6 bases). The CDR3 totals 17 residues. Germline CDR1 is SGHNT and CDR2 is YENEEA. The V gene lost 5 bases and the J gene lost 10 bases, with 24 bases spanning the gap. CDR3 loop: CASSPTADTGRGSPLHF. The DNA of the CDR3 is TGTGCCAGCAGCCCCACCGCTGATACAGGGAGAGGGTCACCCCTCCACTTT.

This clone was counted between two and nine times. The chain recombines TRBV28 with TRBJ1-4; 8 bases map to TRBD1. The J segment lost 3 bases and the V segment lost 3 bases, leaving 6 bases of the junction unmatched. The CDR3 length is 16 residues. Germline lookup yields CDR1 MDHEN and CDR2 SYDVKM. The CDR3 DNA reads as TGTGCCAGCAGTTTGCGACAGGGGAGGGCTAATGAAAAACTGTTTTTT. Its protein product is CASSLRQGRANEKLFF.

The rearrangement links TRBV11-2 to TRBJ1-2, with D possibly matching TRBD1 (5 bases). Trimming took 1 base from V and 9 from J, leaving 9 bases between them. The CDR3 runs 12 residues. Germline V gene lookup returns CDR1 SGHAT and CDR2 FQNNGV. CDR3 in DNA: TGTGCCAGCAGCTTAGCCAGGGAAAGCTACACCTTC. Residues: CASSLARESYTF.

A few counts support this clone. The chain couples TRBV10-3 to TRBJ1-4; 7 nucleotides align to TRBD1. The ends lost 6 bases at V and 7 bases at J; junction bases unmatched: 5. This CDR3 has 13 residues. Germline V gives CDR1 ENHRY, CDR2 SYGVKD. The CDR3 spells CAIRSAGGEKLFF. The CDR3 DNA follows: TGTGCCATCAGATCGGCAGGGGGTGAAAAACTGTTTTTT.

This clone appeared many times. CDR3 sequence reads: CSVGRRSSGANVLTF. CDR3 sequence (DNA): TGCAGCGTTGGTAGGAGGAGCTCTGGGGCCAACGTCCTGACTTTC. V gene TRBV29-1 combines with J gene TRBJ2-6; a weak D match, TRBD2 (5 bases). V was clipped by 4 bases and J by 0 bases, with 10 bases between them. CDR1 is SQVTM, CDR2 ANQGSEA, per germline. This CDR3 spans 15 amino acids.

The chain is built from TRBV11-2 and TRBJ2-1; 12 bases are shared with TRBD2. The CDR3 contains 14 residues. Germline V CDR1 and CDR2: SGHAT, FQNNGV. The V segment lost 8 bases and the J segment 1 base; nucleotides outside the gene matches: 0. In DNA form, the CDR3 reads TGTGCCAGCCTAGCGGGGGGGTCCTACAATGAGCAGTTCTTC. Protein: CASLAGGSYNEQFF.

The chain employs TRBV6-5 and TRBJ2-1; 12 positions match TRBD2. Looked up from germline, CDR1 is MNHEY and CDR2 is SVGAGI. With 6 bases clipped from V and 5 bases from J, the junction kept 5 bases outside the gene matches. This CDR3 comprises 15 residues. CDR3 in amino acids: CASRPGLAGDNEQFF. CDR3 bases: TGTGCCAGCAGACCGGGACTAGCGGGTGACAATGAGCAGTTCTTC.

This clone was observed a few times. The chain links TRBV5-1 to TRBJ2-3; 8 positions agree with TRBD2. The V gene end was trimmed by 2 bases and the J gene end by 1 base; junction bases not matched to a gene: 6. The germline CDR1 and CDR2 sequences are SGHRS and YFSETQ. CDR3 length: 16 residues. The CDR3 bases are TGCGCCAGCAGCTTCCGGGCGGGGGGACGCACAGATACGCAGTATTTT. It codes for CASSFRAGGRTDTQYF.

The rearrangement links TRBV28 to TRBJ1-1, with no clear D. Trimming cost V 5 bases and J 0 bases, with 13 bases left between them. The germline gives CDR1 MDHEN, CDR2 SYDVKM. The CDR3 covers 15 residues. CDR3 nucleotides: TGTGCCAGCAGTCCCCGTGGAGGAATGAACACTGAAGCTTTCTTT. Its protein is CASSPRGGMNTEAFF.

The chain joins TRBV27 to TRBJ2-1; TRBD2 agrees at 11 bases. CDR3 length equals 15 residues. V lost 6 bases to trimming and J lost 8 bases; unmatched junction nucleotides: 9. Germline CDR1 and CDR2: MNHEY and SMNVEV (reference sequence). The CDR3 sequence is CASRSGTSGPDEQFF. The CDR3 bases are TGTGCCAGCAGGTCCGGGACTAGCGGCCCCGATGAGCAGTTCTTC.

This clone was observed at least ten times. The V and J genes are TRBV7-6 and TRBJ2-5; 8 nucleotides align to TRBD2. Germline V lookup: CDR1 SGHVS, CDR2 FNYEAQ. The CDR3 is 15 residues long. With V trimmed by 5 bases and J by 1 base, 6 bases remained unmatched. CDR3 bases: TGTGCCAGCAGCGAATACGGGGGGGTCCAAGAGACCCAGTACTTC. This sequence encodes CASSEYGGVQETQYF.

J is TRBJ1-4 and V is TRBV27; D gene unclear. The germline V gene encodes CDR1 MNHEY and CDR2 SMNVEV (reference sequence). There are 13 residues in the CDR3. V lost 5 bases, J lost 8 bases, and 12 bases lay in between. CDR3 region: CASSPREGEKLFF. In nucleotides, the CDR3 is TGTGCCAGCAGTCCCCGGGAGGGAGAAAAACTGTTTTTT. Drawing the rest from reference TRBV27 and TRBJ1-4, the complete variable domain is EAQVTQNPRYLITVTGKKLTVTCSQNMNHEYMSWYRQDPGLGLRQIYYSMNVEVTDKGDVPEGYKVSRKEKRNFPLILESPSPNQTSLYFCASSPREGEKLFFGSGTQLSVL.

This clone has a count of ten or more. The gene calls are TRBV28 and TRBJ2-7; perhaps TRBD1 as D (5 bases). The CDR3 has 13 amino acids. The V gene's germline CDR1 is MDHEN and CDR2 SYDVKM. Trimming removed 2 bases at V and 3 bases at J, with 8 bases between. In DNA form, the CDR3 reads TGTGCCAGCAGTTTAACAGACAGCTACGAGCAGTACTTC. It translates to CASSLTDSYEQYF.

This clone was recorded a few times. Distinct nucleotide sequences in the sample also encode this CDR3. This chain connects TRBV9 to TRBJ1-1; D ambiguous. V gave up 2 bases and J gave up 1 base, with 6 bases separating them. The CDR3 length is 13 residues. From germline, CDR1 is SGDLS and CDR2 YYNGEE. In nucleotides, the CDR3 is TGTGCCAGCAGCGTGGACTGGAACACTGAAGCTTTCTTT. Amino acid sequence: CASSVDWNTEAFF.

The CDR3 sequence: CASSPELDRDWDEQYF. The CDR3 DNA sequence: TGTGCCAGCTCACCGGAATTGGACAGGGATTGGGACGAGCAGTACTTC. The chain is built from TRBV18 and TRBJ2-7, with 8 bases identical to TRBD1. V lost 3 bases, J lost 5 bases, and 12 bases stayed unmatched. The germline CDR1 and CDR2 sequences are KGHSH and LQKENI. The CDR3 totals 16 residues.